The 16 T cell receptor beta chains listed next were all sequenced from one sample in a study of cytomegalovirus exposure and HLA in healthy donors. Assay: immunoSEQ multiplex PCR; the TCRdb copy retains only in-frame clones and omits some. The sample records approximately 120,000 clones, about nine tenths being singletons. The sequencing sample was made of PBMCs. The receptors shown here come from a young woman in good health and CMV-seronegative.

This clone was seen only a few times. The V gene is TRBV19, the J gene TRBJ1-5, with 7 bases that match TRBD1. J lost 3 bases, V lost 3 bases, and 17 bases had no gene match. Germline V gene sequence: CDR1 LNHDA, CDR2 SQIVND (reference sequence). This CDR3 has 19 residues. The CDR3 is CASSIFSSGTVLFNQPQHF. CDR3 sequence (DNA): TGTGCCAGTAGTATCTTTTCTAGCGGGACAGTACTTTTCAATCAGCCCCAGCATTTT.

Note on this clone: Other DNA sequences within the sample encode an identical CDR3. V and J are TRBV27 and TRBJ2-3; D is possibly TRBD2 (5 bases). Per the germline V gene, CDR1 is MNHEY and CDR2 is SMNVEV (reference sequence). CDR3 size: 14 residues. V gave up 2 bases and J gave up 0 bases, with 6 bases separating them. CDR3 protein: CASSLGLSTDTQYF. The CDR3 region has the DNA TGTGCCAGCAGTTTAGGACTCAGCACAGATACGCAGTATTTT.

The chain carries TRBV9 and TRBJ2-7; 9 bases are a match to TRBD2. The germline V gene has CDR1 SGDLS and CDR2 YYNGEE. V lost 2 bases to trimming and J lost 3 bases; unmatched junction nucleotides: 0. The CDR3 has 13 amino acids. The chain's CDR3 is CASSVSGSYEQYF. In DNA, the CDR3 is TGTGCCAGCAGCGTTAGCGGGAGCTACGAGCAGTACTTC.

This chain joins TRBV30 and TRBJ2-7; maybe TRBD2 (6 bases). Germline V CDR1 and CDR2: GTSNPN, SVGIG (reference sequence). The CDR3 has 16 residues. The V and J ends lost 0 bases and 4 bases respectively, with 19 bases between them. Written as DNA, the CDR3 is TGTGCCTGGAGTGTATCAACAGGCCTGGAGGGTTACGAGCAGTACTTC. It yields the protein CAWSVSTGLEGYEQYF.

Here the CDR3 reads CASSSRGQEQFF. Here the CDR3 DNA reads TGTGCCAGCAGTTCGAGGGGGCAAGAGCAGTTCTTC. The chain uses TRBV28 and TRBJ2-1; 7 bases map to TRBD1. The CDR3 contains 12 residues. The germline V gene encodes CDR1 MDHEN and CDR2 SYDVKM. V shed 4 bases and J 10 bases; nucleotides not matched to a gene: 4.

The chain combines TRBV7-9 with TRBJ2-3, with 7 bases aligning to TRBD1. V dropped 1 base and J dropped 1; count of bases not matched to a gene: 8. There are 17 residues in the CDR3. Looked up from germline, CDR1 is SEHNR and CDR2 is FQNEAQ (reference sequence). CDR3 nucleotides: TGTGCCAGCAGCTTAGGGGACAGCCCGTTTCGCACAGATACGCAGTATTTT. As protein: CASSLGDSPFRTDTQYF. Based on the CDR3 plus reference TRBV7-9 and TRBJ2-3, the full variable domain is DTGVSQNPRHKITKRGQNVTFRCDPISEHNRLYWYRQTLGQGPEFLTYFQNEAQLEKSRLLSDRFSAERPKGSFSTLEIQRTEQGDSAMYLCASSLGDSPFRTDTQYFGPGTRLTVL.

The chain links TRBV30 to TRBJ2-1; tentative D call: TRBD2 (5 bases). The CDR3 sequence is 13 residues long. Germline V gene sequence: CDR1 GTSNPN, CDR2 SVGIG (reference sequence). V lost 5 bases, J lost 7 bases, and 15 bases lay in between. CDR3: CAWVEAVGNEQFF. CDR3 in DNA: TGTGCCTGGGTGGAGGCCGTGGGGAATGAGCAGTTCTTC.

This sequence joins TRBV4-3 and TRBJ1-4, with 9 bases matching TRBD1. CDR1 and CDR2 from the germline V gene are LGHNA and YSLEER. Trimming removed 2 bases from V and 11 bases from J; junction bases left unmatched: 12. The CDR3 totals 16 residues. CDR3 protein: CASSQNRRQGGWKLFF. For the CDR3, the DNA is TGCGCCAGCAGCCAAAACAGGCGACAGGGGGGTTGGAAACTGTTTTTT.

CDR3 protein: CSVVPTRGDQETQYF. For the CDR3, the DNA is TGCAGCGTTGTCCCCACCAGGGGGGACCAAGAGACCCAGTACTTC. This rearrangement joins TRBV29-1 to TRBJ2-5; weak D call: TRBD1 (7 bases). The germline V gene encodes CDR1 SQVTM and CDR2 ANQGSEA. V was trimmed by 4 bases and J by 0 bases, leaving 15 bases between them. The CDR3 contains 15 residues.

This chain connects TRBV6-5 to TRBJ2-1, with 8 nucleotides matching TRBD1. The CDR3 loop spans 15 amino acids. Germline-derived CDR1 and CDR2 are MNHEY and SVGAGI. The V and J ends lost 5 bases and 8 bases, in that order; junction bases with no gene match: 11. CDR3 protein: CASSPVTGVMDEQFF. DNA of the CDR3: TGTGCCAGCAGTCCCGTGACAGGGGTGATGGATGAGCAGTTCTTC.

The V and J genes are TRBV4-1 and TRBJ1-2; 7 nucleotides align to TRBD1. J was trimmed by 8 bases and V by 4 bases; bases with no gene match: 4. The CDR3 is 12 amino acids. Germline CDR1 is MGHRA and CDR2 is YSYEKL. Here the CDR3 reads CASSPGGYGYTF. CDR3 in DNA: TGCGCCAGCAGCCCAGGGGGTTACGGCTACACCTTC.

CDR3 region: CASSLSGSTEAFF. The DNA for the CDR3 is TGTGCCAGCAGCTTAAGCGGTAGTACTGAAGCTTTCTTT. The gene calls are TRBV7-2 and TRBJ1-1; D is ambiguous. CDR1 and CDR2 (germline): SGHTA, FQGNSA. The CDR3 spans 13 residues. V was shortened by 2 bases and J by 5 bases, with 9 bases between the two germline ends.

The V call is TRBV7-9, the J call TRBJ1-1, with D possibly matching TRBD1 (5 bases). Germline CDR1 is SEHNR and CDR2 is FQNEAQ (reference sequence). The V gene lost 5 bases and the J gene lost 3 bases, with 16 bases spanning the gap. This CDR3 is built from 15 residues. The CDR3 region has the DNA TGTGCCAGCAGCCCACCCGGGGGTGGGGACACTGAAGCTTTCTTT. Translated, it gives CASSPPGGGDTEAFF.

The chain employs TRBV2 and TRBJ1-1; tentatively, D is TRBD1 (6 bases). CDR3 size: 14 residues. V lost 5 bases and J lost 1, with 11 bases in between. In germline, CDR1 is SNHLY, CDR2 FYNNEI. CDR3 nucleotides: TGTGCCAGCAGTAGCCTGGACAGGAACACTGAAGCTTTCTTT. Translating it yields CASSSLDRNTEAFF.

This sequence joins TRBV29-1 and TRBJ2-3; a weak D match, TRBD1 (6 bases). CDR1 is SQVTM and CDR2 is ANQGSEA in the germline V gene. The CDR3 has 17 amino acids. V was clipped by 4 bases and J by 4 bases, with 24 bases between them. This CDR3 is CSVVLSDSLLPSDTQYF. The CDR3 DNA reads TGCAGCGTTGTACTCTCGGACAGCCTACTCCCTTCAGATACGCAGTATTTT.

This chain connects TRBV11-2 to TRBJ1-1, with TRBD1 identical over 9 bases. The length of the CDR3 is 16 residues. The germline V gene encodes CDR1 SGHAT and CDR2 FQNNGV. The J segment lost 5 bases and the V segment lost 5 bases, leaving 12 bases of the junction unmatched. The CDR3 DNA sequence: TGTGCCAGCAGCGTCAGACAGGGGGAAAGGCGGACTGAAGCTTTCTTT. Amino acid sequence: CASSVRQGERRTEAFF.